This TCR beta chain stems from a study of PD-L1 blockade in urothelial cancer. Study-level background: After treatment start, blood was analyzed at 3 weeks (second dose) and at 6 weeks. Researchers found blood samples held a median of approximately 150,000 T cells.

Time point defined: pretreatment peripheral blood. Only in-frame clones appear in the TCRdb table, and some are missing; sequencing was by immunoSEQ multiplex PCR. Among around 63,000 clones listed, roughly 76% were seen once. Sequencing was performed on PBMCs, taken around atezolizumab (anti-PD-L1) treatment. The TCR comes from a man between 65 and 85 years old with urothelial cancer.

The DNA for the CDR3 is TGTGCCAGCAGCGTAGACGGAGGTGGATATGGCTACACCTTC. Its protein is CASSVDGGGYGYTF. The gene calls are TRBV9 and TRBJ1-2; D unresolved. Germline V gene sequence: CDR1 SGDLS, CDR2 YYNGEE. Trimming took off 0 bases at V and 5 bases at J, with 11 bases between the two ends. CDR3 length: 14 residues. Looking up the rest from reference TRBV9 and TRBJ1-2 gives the full variable domain: DSGVTQTPKHLITATGQRVTLRCSPRSGDLSVYWYQQSLDQGLQFLIQYYNGEERAKGNILERFSAQQFPDLHSELNLSSLELGDSALYFCASSVDGGGYGYTFGSGTRLTVV.